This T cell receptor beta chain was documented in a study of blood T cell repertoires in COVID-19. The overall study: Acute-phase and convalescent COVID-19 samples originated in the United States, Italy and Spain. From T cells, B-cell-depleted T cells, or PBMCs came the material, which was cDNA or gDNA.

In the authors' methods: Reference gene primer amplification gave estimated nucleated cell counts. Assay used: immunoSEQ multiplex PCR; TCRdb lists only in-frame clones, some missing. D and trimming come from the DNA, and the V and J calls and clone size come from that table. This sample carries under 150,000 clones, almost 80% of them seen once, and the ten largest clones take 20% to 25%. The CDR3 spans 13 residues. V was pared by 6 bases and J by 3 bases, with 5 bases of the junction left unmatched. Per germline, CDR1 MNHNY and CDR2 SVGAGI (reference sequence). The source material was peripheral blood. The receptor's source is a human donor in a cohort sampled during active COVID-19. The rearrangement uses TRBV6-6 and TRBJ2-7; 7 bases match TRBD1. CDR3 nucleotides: TGTGCCAGCAGCCCGGGACAGAACTACGAGCAGTACTTC. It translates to CASSPGQNYEQYF.